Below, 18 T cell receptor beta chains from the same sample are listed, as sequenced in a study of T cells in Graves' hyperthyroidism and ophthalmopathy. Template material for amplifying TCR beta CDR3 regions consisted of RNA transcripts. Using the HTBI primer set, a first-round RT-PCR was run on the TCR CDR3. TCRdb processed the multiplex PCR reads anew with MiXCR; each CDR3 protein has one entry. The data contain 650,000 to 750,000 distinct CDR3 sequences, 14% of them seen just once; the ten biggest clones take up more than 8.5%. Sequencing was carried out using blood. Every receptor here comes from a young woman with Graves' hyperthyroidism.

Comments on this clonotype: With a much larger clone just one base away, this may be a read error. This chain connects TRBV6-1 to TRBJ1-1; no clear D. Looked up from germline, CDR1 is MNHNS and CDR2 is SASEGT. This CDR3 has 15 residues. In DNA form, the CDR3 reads TGTGCCAGCTCACCGTCTAGGCAGCTGAACACTGAAGTTTTCTTT. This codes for CASSPSRQLNTEVFF.

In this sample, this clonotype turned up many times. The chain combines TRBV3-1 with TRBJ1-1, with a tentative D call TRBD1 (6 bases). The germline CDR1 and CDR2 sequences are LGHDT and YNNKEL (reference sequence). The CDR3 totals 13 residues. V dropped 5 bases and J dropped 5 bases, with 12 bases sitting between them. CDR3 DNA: TGTGCCAGCAGCGTTCGGACAGATACTGAAGCTTTCTTT. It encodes CASSVRTDTEAFF. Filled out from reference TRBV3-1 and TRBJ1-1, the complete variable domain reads DTAVSQTPKYLVTQMGNDKSIKCEQNLGHDTMYWYKQDSKKFLKIMFSYNNKELIINETVPNRFSPKSPDKAHLNLHINSLELGDSAVYFCASSVRTDTEAFFGQGTRLTVV.

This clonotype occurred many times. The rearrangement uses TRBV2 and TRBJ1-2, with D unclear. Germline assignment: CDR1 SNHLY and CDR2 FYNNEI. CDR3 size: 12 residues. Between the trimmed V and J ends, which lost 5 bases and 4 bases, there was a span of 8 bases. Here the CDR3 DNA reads TGTGCCAGCAGTATGGTTAGCTATGGCTACACCTTC. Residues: CASSMVSYGYTF.

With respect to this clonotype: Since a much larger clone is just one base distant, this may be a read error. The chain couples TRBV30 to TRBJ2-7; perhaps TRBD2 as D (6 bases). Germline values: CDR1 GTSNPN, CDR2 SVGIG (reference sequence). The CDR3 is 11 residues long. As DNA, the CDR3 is TGTGTCTGGAGGGTCGTCGGCGAGCAGTACTTC. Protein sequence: CVWRVVGEQYF.

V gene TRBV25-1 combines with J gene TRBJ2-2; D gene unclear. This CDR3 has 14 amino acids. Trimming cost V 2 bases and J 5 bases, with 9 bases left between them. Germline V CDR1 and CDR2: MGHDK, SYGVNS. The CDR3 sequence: CASSEGLGTGELFF. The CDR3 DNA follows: TGTGCCAGCAGTGAAGGTCTAGGAACCGGGGAGCTGTTTTTT.

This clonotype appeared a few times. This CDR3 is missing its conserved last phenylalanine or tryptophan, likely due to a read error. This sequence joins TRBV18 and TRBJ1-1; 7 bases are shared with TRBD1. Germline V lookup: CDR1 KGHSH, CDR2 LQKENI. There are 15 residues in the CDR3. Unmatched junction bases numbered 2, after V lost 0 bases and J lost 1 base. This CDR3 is CASSPPGQKNTEAFL. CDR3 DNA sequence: TGTGCCAGCTCACCACCGGGACAGAAGAACACTGAAGCTTTCCTT.

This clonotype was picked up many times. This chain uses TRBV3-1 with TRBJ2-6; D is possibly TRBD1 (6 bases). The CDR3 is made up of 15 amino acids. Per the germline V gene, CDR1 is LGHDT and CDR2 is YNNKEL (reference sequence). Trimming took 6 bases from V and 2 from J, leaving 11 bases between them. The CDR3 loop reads CASSSGQPGANVLTF. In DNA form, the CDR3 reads TGTGCCAGCAGTTCCGGACAGCCTGGGGCCAACGTCCTGACTTTC.

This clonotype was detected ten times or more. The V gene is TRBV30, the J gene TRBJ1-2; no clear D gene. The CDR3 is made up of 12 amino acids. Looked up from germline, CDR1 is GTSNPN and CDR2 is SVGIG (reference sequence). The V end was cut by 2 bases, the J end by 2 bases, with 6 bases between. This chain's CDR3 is CAWSHDNYGYTF. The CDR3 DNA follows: TGTGCCTGGAGTCATGACAACTATGGCTACACCTTC. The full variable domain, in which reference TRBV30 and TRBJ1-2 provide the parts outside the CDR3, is SQTIHQWPATLVQPVGSPLSLECTVEGTSNPNLYWYRQAAGRGLQLLFYSVGIGQISSEVPQNLSASRPQDRQFILSSKKLLLSDSGFYLCAWSHDNYGYTFGSGTRLTVV.

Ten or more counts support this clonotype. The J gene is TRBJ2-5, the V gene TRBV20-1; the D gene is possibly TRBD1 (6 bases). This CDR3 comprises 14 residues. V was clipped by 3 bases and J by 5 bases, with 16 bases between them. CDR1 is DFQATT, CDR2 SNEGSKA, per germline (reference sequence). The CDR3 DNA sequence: TGCAGTGCTAGTAGGACAGTGCAAGGCGAGACCCAGTACTTC. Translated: CSASRTVQGETQYF.

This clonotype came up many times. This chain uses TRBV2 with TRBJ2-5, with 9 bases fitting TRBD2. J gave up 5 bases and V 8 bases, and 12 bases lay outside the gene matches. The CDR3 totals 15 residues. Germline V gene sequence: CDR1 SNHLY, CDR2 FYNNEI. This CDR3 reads CASSSAGGRGETQYF. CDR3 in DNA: TGTGCCAGCTCAAGCGCGGGAGGGAGGGGTGAGACCCAGTACTTC.

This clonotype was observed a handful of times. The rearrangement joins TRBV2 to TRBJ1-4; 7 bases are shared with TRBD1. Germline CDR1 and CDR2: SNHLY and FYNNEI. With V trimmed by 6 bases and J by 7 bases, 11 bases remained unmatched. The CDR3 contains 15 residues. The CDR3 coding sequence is TGTGCCAGCAGGGGAACAGGGGCGGTAACTGAAAAACTGTTTTTT. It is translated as CASRGTGAVTEKLFF.

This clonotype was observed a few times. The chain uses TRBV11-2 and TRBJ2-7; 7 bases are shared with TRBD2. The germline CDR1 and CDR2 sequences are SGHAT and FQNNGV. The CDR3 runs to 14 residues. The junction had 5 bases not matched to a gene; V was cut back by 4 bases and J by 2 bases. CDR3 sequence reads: CASSSRGRAYEQYF. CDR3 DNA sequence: TGTGCCAGCAGCTCCCGGGGGAGGGCCTACGAGCAGTACTTC.

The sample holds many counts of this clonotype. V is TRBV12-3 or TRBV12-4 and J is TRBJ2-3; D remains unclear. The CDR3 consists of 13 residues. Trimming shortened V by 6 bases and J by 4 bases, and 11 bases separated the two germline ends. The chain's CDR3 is CASRISVSDTQYF. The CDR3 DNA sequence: TGTGCCAGCAGGATCTCCGTGTCAGATACGCAGTATTTT.

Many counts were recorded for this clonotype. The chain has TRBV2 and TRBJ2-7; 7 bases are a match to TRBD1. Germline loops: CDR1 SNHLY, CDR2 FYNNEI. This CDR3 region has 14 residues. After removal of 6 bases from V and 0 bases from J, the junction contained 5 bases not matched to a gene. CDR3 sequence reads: CASRTGTASYEQYF. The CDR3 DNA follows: TGTGCCAGCAGGACCGGGACAGCCTCCTACGAGCAGTACTTC.

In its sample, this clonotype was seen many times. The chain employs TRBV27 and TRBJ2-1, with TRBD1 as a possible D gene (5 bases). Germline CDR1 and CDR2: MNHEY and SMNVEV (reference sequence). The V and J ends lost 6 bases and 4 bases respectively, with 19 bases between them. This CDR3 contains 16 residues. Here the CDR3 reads CASRMYQGLMYNEQFF. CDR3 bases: TGTGCCAGCAGAATGTATCAGGGTCTTATGTACAATGAGCAGTTCTTC.

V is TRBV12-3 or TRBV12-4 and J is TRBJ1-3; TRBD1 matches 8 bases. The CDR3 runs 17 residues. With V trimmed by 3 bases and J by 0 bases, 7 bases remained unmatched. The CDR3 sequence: CASSFFAGGRSGNTIYF. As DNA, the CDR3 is TGTGCCAGCAGTTTTTTCGCAGGGGGCCGCTCTGGAAACACCATATATTTT.

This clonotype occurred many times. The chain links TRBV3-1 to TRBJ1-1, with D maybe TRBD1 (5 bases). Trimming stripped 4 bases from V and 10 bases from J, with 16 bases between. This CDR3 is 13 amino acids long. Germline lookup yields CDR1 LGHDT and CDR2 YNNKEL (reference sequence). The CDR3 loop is CASSPGPAGPAFF. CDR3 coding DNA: TGTGCCAGCAGCCCAGGGCCCGCCGGTCCAGCTTTCTTT.

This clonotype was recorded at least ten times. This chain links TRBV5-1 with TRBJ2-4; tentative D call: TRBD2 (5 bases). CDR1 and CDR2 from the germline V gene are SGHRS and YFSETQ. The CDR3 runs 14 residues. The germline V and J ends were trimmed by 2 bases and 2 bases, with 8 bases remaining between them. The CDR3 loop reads CASSFEGTKNIQYF. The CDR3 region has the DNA TGCGCCAGCAGCTTCGAGGGAACCAAAAACATTCAGTACTTC.